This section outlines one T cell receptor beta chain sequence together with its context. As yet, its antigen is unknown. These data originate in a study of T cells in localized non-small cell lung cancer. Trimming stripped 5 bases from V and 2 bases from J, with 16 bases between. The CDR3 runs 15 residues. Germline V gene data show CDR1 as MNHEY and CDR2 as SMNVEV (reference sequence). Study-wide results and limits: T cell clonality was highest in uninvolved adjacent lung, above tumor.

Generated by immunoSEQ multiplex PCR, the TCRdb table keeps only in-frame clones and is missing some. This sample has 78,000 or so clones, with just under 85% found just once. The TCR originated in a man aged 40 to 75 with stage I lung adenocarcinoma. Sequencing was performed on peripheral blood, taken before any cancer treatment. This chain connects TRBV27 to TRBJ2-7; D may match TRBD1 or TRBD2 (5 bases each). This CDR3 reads CASSQLSEGTYEQYF. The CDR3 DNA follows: TGTGCCAGCAGTCAGTTATCAGAGGGGACCTACGAGCAGTACTTC.